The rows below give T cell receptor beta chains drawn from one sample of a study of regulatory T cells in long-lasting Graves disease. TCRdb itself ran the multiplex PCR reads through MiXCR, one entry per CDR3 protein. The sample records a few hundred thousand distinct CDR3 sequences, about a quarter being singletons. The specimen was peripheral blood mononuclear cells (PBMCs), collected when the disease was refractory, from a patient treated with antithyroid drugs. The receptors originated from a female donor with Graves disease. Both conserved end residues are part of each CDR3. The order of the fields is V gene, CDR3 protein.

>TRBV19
CASSATGGGREKLFF
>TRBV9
CASSVMQGATNTGELFF
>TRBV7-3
CASSLDRAQPQHF
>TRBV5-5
CASSSRAGGQGSQYF
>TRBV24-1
CATSRSGNQPQHF
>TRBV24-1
CAATRGRCEKLFF
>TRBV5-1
CASSFEDAWAQYF
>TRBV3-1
CASSQAVGHYGYTF
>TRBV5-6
CAGSLLERAGGRNNEQFF
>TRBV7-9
CASSPLDSGTSGRGETQYF
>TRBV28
CASSLFGSSTEINQPQHF
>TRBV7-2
CASPSGGLGYTF
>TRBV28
CASSPGGTVNYGYTF
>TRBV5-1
CASSLGLVSYNEQFF
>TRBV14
CASSQGLAGKGEQYF
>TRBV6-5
CASSYMGEQYF
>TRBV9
CASSAETAPNTEAFF
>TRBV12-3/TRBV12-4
CASRSRMGFLRGTEAFF
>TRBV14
CASSDTRNTQYF
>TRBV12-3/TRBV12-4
CASSYAGGADEQYF
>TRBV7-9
CASSQGGRDSYEQYF
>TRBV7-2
CASRLSGRAEGETQYF
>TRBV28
CASSLPGTLARVEQYF
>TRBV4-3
CASSQDPGAQYEQYF